This paragraph covers one TCR beta chain sequence. The sample is drawn from a study of cytomegalovirus exposure and HLA in healthy donors. The PCR had 60 Vbeta and 13 Jbeta primers. The repertoire was sequenced with immunoSEQ multiplex PCR; TCRdb's copy has only in-frame clones and lacks some. This sample has under 200,000 clones, with around four fifths found just once. Germline V lookup: CDR1 SGHDN, CDR2 FVKESK. The V gene lost 4 bases and the J gene lost 0 bases, with 16 bases spanning the gap. The CDR3 consists of 16 residues. The sequencing sample was made of PBMCs. The genes are TRBV14 and TRBJ2-7; D perhaps matches TRBD1 (5 bases). This sequence originates from a woman younger than 35 in good health and CMV-seronegative. Written as DNA, the CDR3 is TGTGCCAGCAGCCGAAGGCAGGGTCCCAGCTCCTACGAGCAGTACTTC. Its translation: CASSRRQGPSSYEQYF.